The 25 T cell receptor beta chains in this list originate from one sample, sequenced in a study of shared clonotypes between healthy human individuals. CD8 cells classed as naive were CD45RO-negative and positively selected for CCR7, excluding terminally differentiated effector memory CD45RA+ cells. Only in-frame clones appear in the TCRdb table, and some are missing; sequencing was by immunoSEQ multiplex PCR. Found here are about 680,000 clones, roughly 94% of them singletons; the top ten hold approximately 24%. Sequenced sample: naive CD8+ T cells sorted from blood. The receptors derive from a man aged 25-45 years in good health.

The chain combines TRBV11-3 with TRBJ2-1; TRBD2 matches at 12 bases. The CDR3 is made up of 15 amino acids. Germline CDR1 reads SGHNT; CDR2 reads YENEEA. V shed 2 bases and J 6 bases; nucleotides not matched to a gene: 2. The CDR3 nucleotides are TGTGCCAGCAGCTTAAGACTAGCGGGAGTCAATGAGCAGTTCTTC. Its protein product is CASSLRLAGVNEQFF.

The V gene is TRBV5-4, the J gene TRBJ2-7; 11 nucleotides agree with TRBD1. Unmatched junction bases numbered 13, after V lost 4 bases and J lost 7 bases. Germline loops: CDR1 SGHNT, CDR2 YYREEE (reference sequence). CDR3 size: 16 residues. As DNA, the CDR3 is TGTGCCAGCAGCCCGACCTGGACAGGGGGCGCGGGGGAGCAGTACTTC. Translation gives CASSPTWTGGAGEQYF.

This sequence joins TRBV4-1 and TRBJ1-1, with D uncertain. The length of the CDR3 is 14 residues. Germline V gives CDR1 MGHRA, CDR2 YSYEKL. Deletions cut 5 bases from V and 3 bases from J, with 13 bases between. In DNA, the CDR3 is TGCGCCAGCAGCTCGCACAGTGATGACACTGAAGCTTTCTTT. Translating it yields CASSSHSDDTEAFF.

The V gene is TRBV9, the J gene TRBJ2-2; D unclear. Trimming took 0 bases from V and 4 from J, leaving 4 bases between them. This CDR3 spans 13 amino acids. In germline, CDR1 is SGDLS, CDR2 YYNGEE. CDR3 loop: CASSVVTTGELFF. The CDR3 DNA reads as TGTGCCAGCAGCGTAGTAACCACCGGGGAGCTGTTTTTT.

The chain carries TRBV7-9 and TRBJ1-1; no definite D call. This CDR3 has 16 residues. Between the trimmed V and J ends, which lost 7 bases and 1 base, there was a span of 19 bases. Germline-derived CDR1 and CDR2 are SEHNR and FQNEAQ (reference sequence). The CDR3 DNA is TGTGCCAGCACCCGAGAGGGCGACCGCTGGAACACTGAAGCTTTCTTT. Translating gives CASTREGDRWNTEAFF.

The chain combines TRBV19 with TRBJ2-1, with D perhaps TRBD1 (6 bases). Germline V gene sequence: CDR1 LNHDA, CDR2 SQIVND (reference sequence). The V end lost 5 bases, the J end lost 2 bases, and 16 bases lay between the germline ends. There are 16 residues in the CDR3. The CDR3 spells CASSEPSGQTYNEQFF. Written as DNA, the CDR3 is TGTGCCAGTAGTGAGCCCTCGGGACAAACCTACAATGAGCAGTTCTTC.

CDR3 in DNA: TGTGCCAGCAGCTTTAAAGAGGGGAGGGGAACCAATCAGCCCCAGCATTTT. As protein: CASSFKEGRGTNQPQHF. This chain connects TRBV5-4 to TRBJ1-5; a possible D gene is TRBD1 (5 bases). Germline V gene sequence: CDR1 SGHNT, CDR2 YYREEE (reference sequence). The CDR3 sequence is 17 residues long. V shed 2 bases and J shed 3 bases, with 18 bases lying between them.

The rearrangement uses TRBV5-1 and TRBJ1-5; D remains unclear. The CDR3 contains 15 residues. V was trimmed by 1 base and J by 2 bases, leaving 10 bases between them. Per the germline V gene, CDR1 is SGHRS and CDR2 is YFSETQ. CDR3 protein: CASSLLGMGNQPQHF. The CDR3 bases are TGCGCCAGCAGCTTGCTAGGTATGGGCAATCAGCCCCAGCATTTT.

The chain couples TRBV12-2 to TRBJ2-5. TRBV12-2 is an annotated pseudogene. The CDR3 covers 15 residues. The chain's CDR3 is CASRLRGKAQETQYF. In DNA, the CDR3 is TGTGCAAGTCGCTTGAGGGGTAAGGCCCAAGAGACCCAGTACTTC.

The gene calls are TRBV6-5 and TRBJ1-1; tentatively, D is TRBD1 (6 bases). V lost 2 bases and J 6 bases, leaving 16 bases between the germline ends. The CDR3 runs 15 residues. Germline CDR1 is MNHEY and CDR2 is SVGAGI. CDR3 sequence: CASSYTGQGLAEAFF. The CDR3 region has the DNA TGTGCCAGCAGTTACACAGGGCAGGGTCTCGCTGAAGCTTTCTTT.

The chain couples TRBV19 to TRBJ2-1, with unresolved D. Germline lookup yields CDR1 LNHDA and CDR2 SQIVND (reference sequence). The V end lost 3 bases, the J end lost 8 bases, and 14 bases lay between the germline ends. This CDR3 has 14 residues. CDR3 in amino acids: CASSIPLGRYEQFF. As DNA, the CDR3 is TGTGCCAGTAGTATCCCACTCGGGCGCTATGAGCAGTTCTTC. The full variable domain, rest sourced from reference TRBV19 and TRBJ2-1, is DGGITQSPKYLFRKEGQNVTLSCEQNLNHDAMYWYRQDPGQGLRLIYYSQIVNDFQKGDIAEGYSVSREKKESFPLTVTSAQKNPTAFYLCASSIPLGRYEQFFGPGTRLTVL.

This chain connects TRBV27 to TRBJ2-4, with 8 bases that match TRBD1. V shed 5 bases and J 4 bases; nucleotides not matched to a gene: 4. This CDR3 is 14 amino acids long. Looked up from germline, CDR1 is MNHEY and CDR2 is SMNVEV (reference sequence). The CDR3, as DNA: TGTGCCAGCAGTCAACGGACAGGGAAAAACATTCAGTACTTC. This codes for CASSQRTGKNIQYF.

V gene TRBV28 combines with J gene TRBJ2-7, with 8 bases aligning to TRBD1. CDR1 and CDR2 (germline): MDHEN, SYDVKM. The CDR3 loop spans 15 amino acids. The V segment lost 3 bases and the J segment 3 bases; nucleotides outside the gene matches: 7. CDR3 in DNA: TGTGCCAGCAGTTTCCTGACAGGGGTAGTCTACGAGCAGTACTTC. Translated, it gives CASSFLTGVVYEQYF.

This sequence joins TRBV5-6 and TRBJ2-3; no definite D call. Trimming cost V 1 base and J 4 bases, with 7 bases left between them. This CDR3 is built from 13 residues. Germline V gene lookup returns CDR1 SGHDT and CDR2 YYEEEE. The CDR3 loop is CASSLPPPDTQYF. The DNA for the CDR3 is TGTGCCAGCAGCTTGCCCCCACCAGATACGCAGTATTTT.

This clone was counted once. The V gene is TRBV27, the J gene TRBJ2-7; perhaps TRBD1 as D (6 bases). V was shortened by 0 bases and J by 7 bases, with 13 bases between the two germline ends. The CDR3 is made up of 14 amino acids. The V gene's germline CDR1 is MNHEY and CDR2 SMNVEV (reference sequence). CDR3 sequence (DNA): TGTGCCAGCAGTTTATCCCCACAGGGTTGGGAGCAGTACTTC. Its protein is CASSLSPQGWEQYF.

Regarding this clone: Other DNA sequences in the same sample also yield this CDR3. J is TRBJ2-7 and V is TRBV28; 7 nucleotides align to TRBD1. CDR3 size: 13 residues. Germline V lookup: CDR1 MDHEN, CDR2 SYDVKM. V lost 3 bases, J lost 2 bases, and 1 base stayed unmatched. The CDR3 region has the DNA TGTGCCAGCAGTTTTGGGACAGCCTACGAGCAGTACTTC. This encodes CASSFGTAYEQYF.

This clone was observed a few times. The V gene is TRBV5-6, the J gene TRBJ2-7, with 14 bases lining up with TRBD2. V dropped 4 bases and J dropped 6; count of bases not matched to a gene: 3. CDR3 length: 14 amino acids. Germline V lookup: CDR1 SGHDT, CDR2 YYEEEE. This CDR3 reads CASSTGLAGGEQYF. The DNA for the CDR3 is TGTGCCAGCAGCACCGGACTAGCGGGAGGCGAGCAGTACTTC.

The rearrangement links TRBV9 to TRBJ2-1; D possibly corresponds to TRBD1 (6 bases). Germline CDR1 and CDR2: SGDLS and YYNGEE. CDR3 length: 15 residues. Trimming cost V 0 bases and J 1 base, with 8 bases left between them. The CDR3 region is CASSVGQGSYNEQFF. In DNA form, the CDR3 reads TGTGCCAGCAGCGTAGGGCAGGGGTCCTACAATGAGCAGTTCTTC.

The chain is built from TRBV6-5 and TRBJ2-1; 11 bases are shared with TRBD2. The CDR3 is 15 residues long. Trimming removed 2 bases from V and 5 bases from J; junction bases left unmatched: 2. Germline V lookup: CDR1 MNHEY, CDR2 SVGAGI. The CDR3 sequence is CASSYLAGGHNEQFF. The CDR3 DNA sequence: TGTGCCAGCAGTTACCTAGCGGGAGGTCACAATGAGCAGTTCTTC.

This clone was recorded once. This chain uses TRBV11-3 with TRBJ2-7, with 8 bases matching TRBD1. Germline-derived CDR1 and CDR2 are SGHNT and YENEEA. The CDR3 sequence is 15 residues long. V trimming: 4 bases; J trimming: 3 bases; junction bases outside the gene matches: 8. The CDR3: CASSYGQGTNYEQYF. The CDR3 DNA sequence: TGTGCCAGCAGCTACGGACAGGGCACAAACTACGAGCAGTACTTC.

The chain's CDR3 is CASSSTSSYNEQFF. The CDR3 DNA reads as TGTGCCAGCAGTTCTACTAGCTCCTACAATGAGCAGTTCTTC. The V call is TRBV2, the J call TRBJ2-1; tentative D call: TRBD2 (5 bases). V shed 5 bases and J shed 0 bases, with 8 bases lying between them. CDR1 is SNHLY and CDR2 is FYNNEI in the germline V gene. The CDR3 spans 14 residues.

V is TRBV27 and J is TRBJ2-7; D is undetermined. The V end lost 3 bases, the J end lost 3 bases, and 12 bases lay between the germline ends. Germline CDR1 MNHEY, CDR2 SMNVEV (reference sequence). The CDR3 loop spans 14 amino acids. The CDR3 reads CASSFRTGYYEQYF. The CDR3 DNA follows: TGTGCCAGCAGTTTCCGTACCGGGTACTACGAGCAGTACTTC.

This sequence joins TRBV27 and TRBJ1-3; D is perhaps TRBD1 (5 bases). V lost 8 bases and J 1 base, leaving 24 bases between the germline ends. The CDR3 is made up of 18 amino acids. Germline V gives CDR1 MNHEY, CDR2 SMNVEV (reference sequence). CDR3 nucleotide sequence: TGTGCCAGCTGCCCCTCCGGGGACCCGGGCATATCTGGAAACACCATATATTTT. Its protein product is CASCPSGDPGISGNTIYF.

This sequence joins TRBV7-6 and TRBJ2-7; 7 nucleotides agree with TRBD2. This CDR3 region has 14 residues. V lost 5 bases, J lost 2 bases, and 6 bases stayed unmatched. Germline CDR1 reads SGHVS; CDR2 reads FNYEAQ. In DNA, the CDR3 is TGTGCCAGCAGCACCACTAGCGAAACCTACGAGCAGTACTTC. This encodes CASSTTSETYEQYF.

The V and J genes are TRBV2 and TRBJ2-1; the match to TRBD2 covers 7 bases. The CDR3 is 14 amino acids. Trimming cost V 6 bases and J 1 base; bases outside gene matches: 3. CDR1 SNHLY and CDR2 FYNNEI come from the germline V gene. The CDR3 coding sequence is TGTGCCAGCAGACGTAGCGGGTCCTACAATGAGCAGTTCTTC. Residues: CASRRSGSYNEQFF.